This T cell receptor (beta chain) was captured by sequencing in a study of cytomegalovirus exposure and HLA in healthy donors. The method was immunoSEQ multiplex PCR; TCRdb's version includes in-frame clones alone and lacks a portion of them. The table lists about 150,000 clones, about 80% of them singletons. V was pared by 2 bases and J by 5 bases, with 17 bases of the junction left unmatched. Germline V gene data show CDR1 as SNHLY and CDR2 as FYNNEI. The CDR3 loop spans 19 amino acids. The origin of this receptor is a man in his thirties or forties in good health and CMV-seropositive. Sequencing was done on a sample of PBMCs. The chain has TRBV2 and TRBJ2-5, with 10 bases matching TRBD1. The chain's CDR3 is CASSEPRQGARWGRETQYF. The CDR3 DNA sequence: TGTGCCAGCAGTGAACCCCGACAGGGGGCGCGGTGGGGACGGGAGACCCAGTACTTC. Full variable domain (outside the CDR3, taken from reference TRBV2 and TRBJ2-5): EPEVTQTPSHQVTQMGQEVILRCVPISNHLYFYWYRQILGQKVEFLVSFYNNEISEKSEIFDDQFSVERPDGSNFTLKIRSTKLEDSAMYFCASSEPRQGARWGRETQYFGPGTRLLVL.